This T cell receptor beta chain was identified in a study of shared clonotypes between healthy human individuals. Findings and caveats of the study: Represented diversity, genetic and exposure-history alike, was limited by few donors.

The naive CD8 subset, CD45RO-negative cells positively selected for CCR7, excluded terminally differentiated effector memory CD45RA+ cells. Generated by immunoSEQ multiplex PCR, the TCRdb table keeps only in-frame clones and is missing some. The data hold approximately 1.9 million clones, with around 95% observed a single time. This clone has only one observation. As yet, its antigen is unknown. The identical CDR3 is also encoded by other nucleotide sequences in the sample. V was pared by 0 bases and J by 1 base, with 10 bases between. Germline-derived CDR1 and CDR2 are MGHRA and YSYEKL. The CDR3 has 15 amino acids.

The chain is built from TRBV4-1 and TRBJ2-7; D gene unclear. The sequencing sample was made of naive CD8+ T cells from PBMCs. The sequence was obtained from a man aged 18 to 29 in good health. Some clones in this sample may be carry-over from other donors' samples. The CDR3 here is CASSQDRGLSYEQYF. The CDR3 nucleotides are TGCGCCAGCAGCCAAGATCGTGGCCTATCCTACGAGCAGTACTTC.